This T cell receptor (beta chain) was profiled in a study of graft-versus-host responses after intestinal transplantation. In the study overall: Recipients obtained multivisceral, liver-intestinal, or isolated intestinal transplants. Every recipient had anti-thymocyte globulin induction and two to four years of tacrolimus plus steroids. Broader study findings: Investigators detected GvH clones in recipient marrow, with some emerging earlier in ileum or blood. GvH clone levels peaked in circulation, and this peak was associated with early post-transplant HvG declines.

In regard to this clone: No antigen is known for it.

Clones were sequenced by immunoSEQ multiplex PCR, and TCRdb holds only the in-frame ones, with some missing. This sample has around 130,000 clones; around nine tenths occur once, and the top ten carry around 0.15%. The source was unstimulated CD4+ T cells sorted from spleen or lymph node cells, collected before intestinal transplant. This clonotype originated in a human donor who received an intestinal transplant.

DNA of the CDR3: TGTGCCAGCAGTCTCGGACAGGGGGCCTATGGCTACACCTTC. Protein sequence: CASSLGQGAYGYTF. The rearrangement links TRBV5-4 to TRBJ1-2, with 11 bases aligning to TRBD1. Trimming at V came to 5 bases and at J to 4 bases, leaving 4 bases not matched to a gene. The germline V gene encodes CDR1 SGHNT and CDR2 YYREEE (reference sequence). This CDR3 spans 14 amino acids.